These T cell receptor beta chains were read from a single sample in a study of blood T cell repertoires in COVID-19. Libraries were prepared by immunoSEQ multiplex PCR; TCRdb keeps only in-frame clonotypes and omits some of them. The data contain approximately 200,000 clones, 70% to 90% of them seen just once; the ten biggest clones take up under 2.5%. The sequencing input was peripheral blood. Receptors originate from a man in his 70s with active or convalescent COVID-19. The CDR3 runs from the conserved cysteine through the conserved F or W. D genes are given only for firm matches.

TRBD1,TRBV6-2/TRBV6-3,CASSRGQPGTYEQYF
-,TRBV9,CASSSRDYTNVAFF
TRBD2,TRBV28,CASNLLAGDHNEQFF
-,TRBV19,CASSIGYPGEQFF
-,TRBV21-1,CASSKMPSVFDRERAETQYF
-,TRBV7-2,CASSLSLNTEAFF
-,TRBV27,CASSLGLTTTDTQYF
-,TRBV30,CAWSVSGALRNTEAFF
-,TRBV11-2,CASSLDFPGGSVNEQFF
TRBD1,TRBV28,CASTLTGSGYTF
-,TRBV28,CASSLVGPRETGELFF
-,TRBV30,CAWREQRAYEQYF
-,TRBV6-5,CASRVTMTYEQYF
TRBD1,TRBV11-2,CASSLGQGGYEQYF
TRBD2,TRBV7-2,CASSLGGAGELFF
-,TRBV21-1,CAGTGLNTGELFF
-,TRBV11-2,CASSLASGGRGNTIYF